This T cell receptor (beta chain) appears in the sequencing data of a study of Ad26.COV2.S vaccination and SARS-CoV-2 variants. The treatment: about 20 received Ad26.COV2.S at low or high dose, single or two shots; about five received placebo; per-sample allocation not given. Each sample was drawn 63 days after the first injection (of vaccine or placebo). Based in Boston, the donor was an adult of 18-55 years. Expressing Wuhan-strain SARS-CoV-2 spike, an Ad26 vector served as the vaccine. General study findings and limits: Quantification of TCR breadth and depth may have yielded underestimates of total T cell responses.

CDR1 and CDR2 from the germline V gene are LNHDA and SQIVND (reference sequence). V lost 1 base, J lost 10 bases, and 14 bases lay in between. The CDR3 spans 14 residues. Comment on this clone: Antigen: not known.

TCRdb's table, derived via immunoSEQ multiplex PCR, lists solely in-frame clones and lacks some. The sample holds around 320,000 clones, roughly 84% seen once. The sequence derives from a person between 18 and 65 years old who received the Ad26.COV2.S COVID-19 vaccine or a placebo. The genes are TRBV19 and TRBJ2-1; D gene ambiguous. This specimen consisted of peripheral blood, obtained in a trial of Ad26.COV2.S vaccine versus placebo. In DNA, the CDR3 is TGTGCCAGTAGTATAGTGATGCACTCAAGCGAGCAGTTCTTC. It encodes CASSIVMHSSEQFF.